This T cell receptor beta chain came from a study of T cell repertoires in aging, cancer and after chemotherapy. This clonotype is labeled as medium-sized. Multiplex touch-down PCR with TRB-A/B primers amplified rearranged V-D-J TRB sequences. TCRdb passed the multiplex PCR reads through MiXCR, listing each CDR3 protein once. The sample lists approximately 9,800 distinct CDR3 sequences; about two fifths were seen once. The germline V and J ends were trimmed by 1 base and 1 base, with 7 bases remaining between them. Germline CDR1 SQVTM, CDR2 ANQGSEA. CDR3 length: 13 amino acids. TCR beta rearrangements were amplified from peripheral blood genomic DNA.

The sequenced sample was blood. This receptor was obtained from a human donor in good health. The gene calls are TRBV29-1 and TRBJ2-5, with D possibly matching TRBD2 (6 bases). CDR3 amino acids: CSVEAGSQETQYF. As DNA, the CDR3 is TGCAGCGTTGAAGCCGGGAGCCAAGAGACCCAGTACTTC.